These 2 T cell receptor beta chains were all obtained from the same sample, sequenced in a study of blood T cell repertoires in COVID-19 (dated by TCRdb to the early 2020s). The method was the immunoSEQ multiplex PCR assay. Drawn from immuneACCESS, this table holds only the in-frame rearrangements with V and J called that TCRdb kept. Clones are partly lost; checked studies trace under half to an unresolved V gene and leave the rest unexplained. This sample gives roughly 50,000 clones in total; roughly 82% of them show up just once. Approximately 2.1% of the sample goes to the ten largest clones. The material sequenced was peripheral blood. These receptors originate from a woman aged 55-70 years with acute or convalescent COVID-19.

This sequence joins TRBV19 and TRBJ2-1; possible D gene TRBD2, 5 bases. Per the germline V gene, CDR1 is LNHDA and CDR2 is SQIVND (reference sequence). The CDR3 runs 14 residues. Trimming removed 10 bases at V and 4 bases at J, with 17 bases between. Written as DNA, the CDR3 is TGTGCCATAGCGAAGTCCCCCTCTTACAATGAGCAGTTCTTC. Translating gives CAIAKSPSYNEQFF.

The chain is built from TRBV25-1 and TRBJ1-1; D possibly corresponds to TRBD1 (5 bases). From germline, CDR1 is MGHDK and CDR2 SYGVNS. The CDR3 consists of 13 residues. Trimming removed 4 bases from V and 5 bases from J, with 11 bases in between. The CDR3 DNA follows: TGTGCCAGCAGTGGCAGGGCTTGGACTGAAGCTTTCTTT. Protein sequence: CASSGRAWTEAFF.